Each of the 8 T cell receptor beta chains below was sequenced from the same sample in a study of blood T cell repertoires in COVID-19. TCRdb's table, derived via immunoSEQ multiplex PCR, lists solely in-frame clones and lacks some. The sample comprises roughly 330,000 clones, approximately 87% of which are singletons, and 3.5% to 4.5% rests with the top ten. Source material: peripheral blood. Receptor source: a woman in her fifties or sixties with active or convalescent COVID-19.

In regard to this clone: Other DNA variants within this sample encode the same CDR3. The rearrangement links TRBV18 to TRBJ1-5; a weak D match, TRBD1 (6 bases). CDR1 is KGHSH and CDR2 is LQKENI in the germline V gene. The CDR3 totals 13 residues. Trimming removed 3 bases from V and 4 bases from J, with 7 bases in between. CDR3 protein: CASSPQGNQPQHF. CDR3 sequence (DNA): TGTGCCAGCTCACCGCAGGGGAATCAGCCCCAGCATTTT.

This clone was detected once. This sequence joins TRBV11-2 and TRBJ2-3, with 13 bases identical to TRBD2. Germline loops: CDR1 SGHAT, CDR2 FQNNGV. V lost 6 bases, J lost 7 bases, and 10 bases stayed unmatched. This CDR3 spans 16 amino acids. The DNA for the CDR3 is TGTGCCAGCAGTCCCCAACTAGCGGGGGGGCTAAATACGCAGTATTTT. It yields the protein CASSPQLAGGLNTQYF.

With regard to this clone: The same CDR3 arises from other DNA sequences in this sample as well. This rearrangement joins TRBV10-3 to TRBJ2-6; D might be TRBD1 (6 bases). Germline CDR1 and CDR2: ENHRY and SYGVKD. Trimming stripped 7 bases from V and 0 bases from J, with 25 bases between. The CDR3 is made up of 20 amino acids. In nucleotides, the CDR3 is TGTGCCATCAAGCCGGGGCAGGGGACAACTTTTTCCTCTGGGGCCAACGTCCTGACTTTC. It codes for CAIKPGQGTTFSSGANVLTF.

The chain is built from TRBV10-3 and TRBJ2-1, with D perhaps matching TRBD1 (6 bases). V was cut by 11 bases and J by 9 bases, with 26 bases left in between. This CDR3 comprises 15 residues. Germline CDR1 and CDR2: ENHRY and SYGVKD. The CDR3 DNA sequence: TGTGCCTCCCGAGGGGATACAGGGATTCAAGCTGAGCAGTTCTTC. Protein: CASRGDTGIQAEQFF.

The chain combines TRBV19 with TRBJ2-7; 12 bases align to TRBD2. The germline gives CDR1 LNHDA, CDR2 SQIVND (reference sequence). V lost 4 bases, J lost 4 bases, and 11 bases stayed unmatched. The CDR3 contains 17 residues. The CDR3 here is CASSTATSGRSSYEQYF. As DNA, the CDR3 is TGTGCCAGTAGTACAGCCACTAGCGGGAGGAGTTCGTACGAGCAGTACTTC.

The V call is TRBV11-3, the J call TRBJ2-3, with 11 bases fitting TRBD2. The CDR3 consists of 16 residues. Unmatched junction bases numbered 7, after V lost 3 bases and J lost 5 bases. CDR1 and CDR2 from the germline V gene are SGHNT and YENEEA. Here the CDR3 DNA reads TGTGCCAGCAGCTTGTTTAGCGGGGGGGCAGGAGATACGCAGTATTTT. Translation: CASSLFSGGAGDTQYF. The full variable domain, in which reference TRBV11-3 and TRBJ2-3 provide the parts outside the CDR3, is EAGVVQSPRYKIIEKKQPVAFWCNPISGHNTLYWYLQNLGQGPELLIRYENEEAVDDSQLPKDRFSAERLKGVDSTLKIQPAELGDSAVYLCASSLFSGGAGDTQYFGPGTRLTVL.

The chain joins TRBV30 to TRBJ1-1; D unresolved. This CDR3 is built from 15 residues. V was trimmed by 0 bases and J by 0 bases, leaving 11 bases between them. The germline gives CDR1 GTSNPN, CDR2 SVGIG (reference sequence). The CDR3 spells CAWSVPRNLNTEAFF. The CDR3 bases are TGTGCCTGGAGTGTCCCCAGGAACCTGAACACTGAAGCTTTCTTT. Complete variable domain (other parts from reference TRBV30 and TRBJ1-1): SQTIHQWPATLVQPVGSPLSLECTVEGTSNPNLYWYRQAAGRGLQLLFYSVGIGQISSEVPQNLSASRPQDRQFILSSKKLLLSDSGFYLCAWSVPRNLNTEAFFGQGTRLTVV.

Turning to this clone: Mismatch with germline at one junction end may stem from a read error. The CDR3 reads CASSSGEAPTF. In DNA form, the CDR3 reads TGCGCCAGCAGCTCCGGAGAGGCCCCCACTTTC. The V call is TRBV5-1, the J call TRBJ2-7; unclear D gene. CDR3 size: 11 residues. Germline CDR1 is SGHRS and CDR2 is YFSETQ.